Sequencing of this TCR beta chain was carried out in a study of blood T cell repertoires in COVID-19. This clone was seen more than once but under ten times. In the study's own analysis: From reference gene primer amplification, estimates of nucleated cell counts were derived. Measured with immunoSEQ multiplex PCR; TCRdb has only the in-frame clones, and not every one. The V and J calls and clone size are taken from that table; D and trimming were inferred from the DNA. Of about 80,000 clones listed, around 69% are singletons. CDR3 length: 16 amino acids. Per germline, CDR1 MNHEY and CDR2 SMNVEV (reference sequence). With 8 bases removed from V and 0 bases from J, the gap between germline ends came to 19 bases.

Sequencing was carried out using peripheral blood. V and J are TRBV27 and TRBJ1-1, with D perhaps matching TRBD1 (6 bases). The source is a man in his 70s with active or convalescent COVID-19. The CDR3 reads CASWQGIGYMNTEAFF. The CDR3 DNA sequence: TGTGCCAGCTGGCAGGGGATTGGATACATGAACACTGAAGCTTTCTTT.